This is a list of T cell receptor beta chains from one sample in a study of a mutant IDH1 vaccine in newly diagnosed glioma. Here immunoSEQ multiplex PCR was the method, and the copy in TCRdb shows in-frame clones only, minus some. The sample records around 34,000 clones, 81% being singletons. Their antigens are not known. The sample in question was PBMCs, obtained from a glioma patient whose treatment included an IDH1 peptide vaccine. Receptors were obtained from a man aged 40-49 years with glioma. Each CDR3 is given with its conserved first and last residue. Each record gives: D gene, J gene, V gene, clone size, CDR3 DNA, CDR3 protein. D genes are given only for firm matches. The size field is filled for only some rows; it gives once, few, many or a size class.

d_gene: .; j_gene: TRBJ1-1; v_gene: TRBV25-1; abundance: few; CDR3nt: TGTGCCAGCAGTGAGAGGGTGGGGGCCGAAGCTTTCTTT; CDR3aa: CASSERVGAEAFF
d_gene: .; j_gene: TRBJ2-3; v_gene: TRBV19; abundance: .; CDR3nt: TGTGCCAGTAGTATAGGCGATACGCAGTATTTT; CDR3aa: CASSIGDTQYF
d_gene: .; j_gene: TRBJ2-7; v_gene: TRBV30; abundance: .; CDR3nt: TGTGCCTGGAGATGGGGGCAGGGAGAGCAGTACTTC; CDR3aa: CAWRWGQGEQYF
d_gene: .; j_gene: TRBJ1-5; v_gene: TRBV5-6; abundance: .; CDR3nt: TGTGCCAGCACCAGGGGTAGAAATCAGCCCCAGCATTTT; CDR3aa: CASTRGRNQPQHF
d_gene: .; j_gene: TRBJ1-1; v_gene: TRBV10-3; abundance: few; CDR3nt: TGTGCCATCAGTGCGGGGCGGAACACTGAAGCTTTCTTT; CDR3aa: CAISAGRNTEAFF
d_gene: .; j_gene: TRBJ1-3; v_gene: TRBV6-5; abundance: .; CDR3nt: TGTGCCAGCAGCCGACAGTTCTCTGGAAACACCATATATTTT; CDR3aa: CASSRQFSGNTIYF
d_gene: TRBD1; j_gene: TRBJ1-2; v_gene: TRBV7-2; abundance: once; CDR3nt: TGTGCCAGCAGCTATGACAGGGGATATGGCTACACCTTC; CDR3aa: CASSYDRGYGYTF
d_gene: .; j_gene: TRBJ2-2; v_gene: TRBV5-1; abundance: .; CDR3nt: TGCGCCAGCAGCTTGGTCCAGGGCGGGACAGCGAACACCGGGGAGCTGTTTTTT; CDR3aa: CASSLVQGGTANTGELFF
d_gene: TRBD2; j_gene: TRBJ2-5; v_gene: TRBV14; abundance: .; CDR3nt: TGTGCCAGCAGCCAAGATAACGGAAGGGGAGGGTTCGTAGAGACCCAGTACTTC; CDR3aa: CASSQDNGRGGFVETQYF
d_gene: .; j_gene: TRBJ1-1; v_gene: TRBV2; abundance: few; CDR3nt: TGTGCCAGCAGTGAGGGCTGGAACACTGAAGCTTTCTTT; CDR3aa: CASSEGWNTEAFF
d_gene: .; j_gene: TRBJ2-2; v_gene: TRBV15; abundance: .; CDR3nt: TGTGCCACCCAAACTTCGGACAGACCTCTTTCCGGGGAGCTGTTTTTT; CDR3aa: CATQTSDRPLSGELFF
d_gene: .; j_gene: TRBJ2-5; v_gene: TRBV28; abundance: .; CDR3nt: TGTGCCAGCAGCCAATCGACCCGACCCCAGTACTTC; CDR3aa: CASSQSTRPQYF
d_gene: .; j_gene: TRBJ2-3; v_gene: TRBV7-2; abundance: once; CDR3nt: TGTGCCAGCAGCTTAGTGTCGGGGGTAGATACGCAGTATTTT; CDR3aa: CASSLVSGVDTQYF
d_gene: .; j_gene: TRBJ1-5; v_gene: TRBV28; abundance: .; CDR3nt: TGTGCCAGCACCCGGAGCGGGGGGCGGCATCAGCCCCAGCATTTT; CDR3aa: CASTRSGGRHQPQHF
d_gene: .; j_gene: TRBJ2-1; v_gene: TRBV11-2; abundance: .; CDR3nt: TGTGCCAGCAGCCAAGGTGGGCGGGGCCCCTACAATGAGCAGTTCTTC; CDR3aa: CASSQGGRGPYNEQFF
d_gene: TRBD2; j_gene: TRBJ2-3; v_gene: TRBV2; abundance: .; CDR3nt: TGTGCCAGCGCAAAGAGGGCGGGGGGGCTTGATACGCAGTATTTT; CDR3aa: CASAKRAGGLDTQYF
d_gene: .; j_gene: TRBJ1-4; v_gene: TRBV7-9; abundance: .; CDR3nt: TGTGCCAGCCTTCGTACAGGGCCCTATGAAAAACTGTTTTTT; CDR3aa: CASLRTGPYEKLFF
d_gene: .; j_gene: TRBJ1-2; v_gene: TRBV6-1; abundance: .; CDR3nt: TGTGCCAGCAGCCCAAGGGTCGGTTCCCTCTATGGCTACACCTTC; CDR3aa: CASSPRVGSLYGYTF
d_gene: .; j_gene: TRBJ2-2; v_gene: TRBV28; abundance: few; CDR3nt: TGTGCCAGCAGTTTACCTAAGGGGGGTAACACCGGGGAGCTGTTTTTT; CDR3aa: CASSLPKGGNTGELFF
d_gene: TRBD2; j_gene: TRBJ2-7; v_gene: TRBV7-9; abundance: few; CDR3nt: TGTGCCAGCAGCCCCAGGGACGGGGGGTACGAGCAGTACTTC; CDR3aa: CASSPRDGGYEQYF
d_gene: TRBD2; j_gene: TRBJ2-6; v_gene: TRBV7-2; abundance: .; CDR3nt: TGTGCCAGCAGCTTAGGGACTAGCGGGAGGCGGTACATTACTTTC; CDR3aa: CASSLGTSGRRYITF
d_gene: TRBD1; j_gene: TRBJ2-1; v_gene: TRBV19; abundance: .; CDR3nt: TGTGCCAGTAGTATCGGGTCAGGGGGTAGCAATGAGCAGTTCTTC; CDR3aa: CASSIGSGGSNEQFF
d_gene: TRBD1; j_gene: TRBJ2-7; v_gene: TRBV4-3; abundance: .; CDR3nt: TGCGCCAGCAGCCAAGAGGTTGGGACAGAGCTTTACGAGCAGTACTTC; CDR3aa: CASSQEVGTELYEQYF
d_gene: .; j_gene: TRBJ1-1; v_gene: TRBV9; abundance: .; CDR3nt: TGTGCCAGCAGCGTGGGGACCCTGGGTTCCACTGAAGCTTTCTTT; CDR3aa: CASSVGTLGSTEAFF
d_gene: .; j_gene: TRBJ2-3; v_gene: TRBV10-1; abundance: once; CDR3nt: TGCGCCAGCAGCCCCGTTTCTCGCACAGATACGCAGTATTTT; CDR3aa: CASSPVSRTDTQYF
d_gene: .; j_gene: TRBJ1-3; v_gene: TRBV25-1; abundance: .; CDR3nt: TGTGCCAGCAGGCTCCCCGTGACAGCGACTGGAAACACCATATATTTT; CDR3aa: CASRLPVTATGNTIYF
d_gene: .; j_gene: TRBJ2-3; v_gene: TRBV11-3; abundance: .; CDR3nt: TGTGCCAGCAGCTCGTTTCAGGGTGGTACGCAGTATTTT; CDR3aa: CASSSFQGGTQYF